Below are 18 T cell receptor beta chains sequenced from a single sample in a study of blood T cell repertoires in COVID-19. Assay: immunoSEQ multiplex PCR; the TCRdb copy retains only in-frame clones and omits some. The sample includes around 230,000 clones, about 91% of them seen just once. The sequencing sample was made of PBMCs or T cells enriched from blood (not recorded which). The receptors derive from a young man with acute COVID-19.

J is TRBJ2-1 and V is TRBV4-1, with D possibly matching TRBD2 (5 bases). Germline-derived CDR1 and CDR2 are MGHRA and YSYEKL. Trimming cost V 0 bases and J 4 bases, with 13 bases left between them. This CDR3 region has 16 residues. The CDR3 region has the DNA TGCGCCAGCAGCCAAGAACGGGATTTAGTTTACAATGAGCAGTTCTTC. It specifies CASSQERDLVYNEQFF.

The chain joins TRBV3-1 (or the pseudogene TRBV3-2) to TRBJ1-2, with 11 bases aligning to TRBD1. This CDR3 has 15 amino acids. V lost 1 base, J lost 8 bases, and 6 bases stayed unmatched. Germline CDR1 is LGHDT and CDR2 is YNNKEL (reference sequence). The CDR3 nucleotides read TGTGCCAGCAGCCAAGCGGGACAGGGGGTCGACGGCTACACCTTC. The encoded protein is CASSQAGQGVDGYTF.

The rearrangement links TRBV2 to TRBJ2-5; 8 nucleotides match TRBD1. CDR3 length: 13 residues. Trimming at V came to 7 bases and at J to 3 bases, leaving 4 bases not matched to a gene. Germline CDR1 and CDR2: SNHLY and FYNNEI. CDR3 amino acids: CASTGQGKETQYF. CDR3 DNA: TGTGCCAGCACCGGACAGGGTAAAGAGACCCAGTACTTC.

The chain uses TRBV7-3 and TRBJ2-5; 8 nucleotides align to TRBD2. The CDR3 is 14 residues long. With V trimmed by 5 bases and J by 7 bases, 9 bases remained unmatched. Germline-derived CDR1 and CDR2 are SGHTA and FQGTGA. CDR3: CASSPTSGSGTQYF. The CDR3 DNA reads as TGTGCCAGCAGCCCTACTAGCGGCTCGGGGACCCAGTACTTC. Full variable domain (missing parts from reference TRBV7-3 and TRBJ2-5): GAGVSQTPSNKVTEKGKYVELRCDPISGHTALYWYRQSLGQGPEFLIYFQGTGAADDSGLPNDRFFAVRPEGSVSTLKIQRTERGDSAVYLCASSPTSGSGTQYFGPGTRLLVL.

The chain is built from TRBV7-9 and TRBJ2-3; a possible D gene is TRBD2 (7 bases). Germline CDR1 reads SEHNR; CDR2 reads FQNEAQ (reference sequence). The CDR3 runs 13 residues. V lost 1 base to trimming and J lost 8 bases, with 10 bases between them. CDR3 sequence: CASSLEGGVTQYF. CDR3 nucleotides: TGTGCCAGCAGCTTAGAGGGGGGGGTTACGCAGTATTTT.

This clone occurred a few times. The chain links TRBV29-1 to TRBJ2-7; D is undetermined. The V gene's germline CDR1 is SQVTM and CDR2 ANQGSEA. V dropped 5 bases and J dropped 6 bases, with 8 bases sitting between them. The CDR3 covers 10 residues. CDR3 sequence: CSVLVGEQYF. In DNA, the CDR3 is TGCAGCGTTCTAGTTGGCGAGCAGTACTTC.

The gene calls are TRBV10-1 and TRBJ1-5; TRBD1 matches at 9 bases. The CDR3 is made up of 16 amino acids. CDR1 WNHNN and CDR2 SYGVQD come from the germline V gene (reference sequence). J gave up 2 bases and V 7 bases, and 9 bases lay outside the gene matches. The CDR3 reads CASIIITGGGNQPQHF. For the CDR3, the DNA is TGCGCCAGCATCATAATAACAGGGGGCGGCAATCAGCCCCAGCATTTT.

This sequence joins TRBV5-6 and TRBJ2-7; a weak D match, TRBD2 (6 bases). Germline-derived CDR1 and CDR2 are SGHDT and YYEEEE. V lost 1 base and J 5 bases, leaving 19 bases between the germline ends. This CDR3 is built from 16 residues. The CDR3 region has the DNA TGTGCCAGCAGCTTGTTGGGGGGAGATTTCGGCGACGAGCAGTACTTC. It codes for CASSLLGGDFGDEQYF.

The chain carries TRBV3-1 (or the pseudogene TRBV3-2) and TRBJ2-7, with 8 nucleotides matching TRBD2. The junction had 8 bases not matched to a gene; V was cut back by 0 bases and J by 1 base. CDR3 length: 17 residues. Germline lookup yields CDR1 LGHDT and CDR2 YNNKEL (reference sequence). CDR3 DNA: TGTGCCAGCAGCCAAGACGACCTGGGACTAGGGTCCTACGAGCAGTACTTC. This translates into CASSQDDLGLGSYEQYF.

The genes are TRBV27 and TRBJ2-7; 9 nucleotides align to TRBD1. Germline V gene sequence: CDR1 MNHEY, CDR2 SMNVEV (reference sequence). V lost 5 bases, J lost 3 bases, and 2 bases stayed unmatched. This CDR3 has 13 amino acids. CDR3 DNA: TGTGCCAGCAGTCGGGACAGGGTCTACGAGCAGTACTTC. As protein: CASSRDRVYEQYF.

The gene calls are TRBV27 and TRBJ1-6; no definite D call. The CDR3 is 14 residues long. The V and J ends lost 4 bases and 9 bases respectively, with 13 bases between them. Per the germline V gene, CDR1 is MNHEY and CDR2 is SMNVEV (reference sequence). CDR3 bases: TGTGCCAGCAGTTCGTTCACACGGAGTTCACCCCTCCACTTT. Encoded protein: CASSSFTRSSPLHF.

The rearrangement links TRBV5-5 to TRBJ1-1, with D possibly TRBD1 on 5 matching bases. V gave up 2 bases and J gave up 1 base, with 9 bases separating them. The length of the CDR3 is 14 residues. Germline CDR1 reads SGHKS; CDR2 reads YYEKEE (reference sequence). CDR3 nucleotides: TGTGCCAGCAGCTTATATCAGGGGAACACTGAAGCTTTCTTT. Encoded protein: CASSLYQGNTEAFF.

The chain is built from TRBV6-5 and TRBJ2-7; 7 bases map to TRBD1. From germline, CDR1 is MNHEY and CDR2 SVGAGI. The CDR3 is made up of 13 amino acids. After removal of 5 bases from V and 2 bases from J, the junction contained 3 bases not matched to a gene. The CDR3 DNA follows: TGTGCCAGCAGTCGGGACAGTGCCTACGAGCAGTACTTC. Protein sequence: CASSRDSAYEQYF.

The chain couples TRBV7-9 to TRBJ2-2, with TRBD2 identical over 11 bases. This CDR3 spans 15 amino acids. The germline V gene has CDR1 SEHNR and CDR2 FQNEAQ (reference sequence). The V segment lost 5 bases and the J segment 3 bases; nucleotides outside the gene matches: 2. Here the CDR3 reads CASSHSGRDTGELFF. The CDR3 DNA reads as TGTGCCAGCAGCCATAGCGGGAGGGACACCGGGGAGCTGTTTTTT.

This clone was seen once. This sequence joins TRBV5-1 and TRBJ2-7; 10 bases map to TRBD1. Germline values: CDR1 SGHRS, CDR2 YFSETQ. This CDR3 has 15 residues. The J segment lost 4 bases and the V segment lost 0 bases, leaving 4 bases of the junction unmatched. The CDR3 here is CASSLGGQGYYEQYF. DNA for the CDR3: TGCGCCAGCAGCTTGGGGGGACAGGGGTATTACGAGCAGTACTTC.

The chain employs TRBV6-5 and TRBJ2-5; tentatively, D is TRBD2 (5 bases). From germline, CDR1 is MNHEY and CDR2 SVGAGI. V lost 10 bases, J lost 5 bases, and 14 bases lay in between. The CDR3 length is 12 residues. Here the CDR3 reads CATEGLSETQYF. The DNA for the CDR3 is TGTGCCACCGAGGGTCTCAGCGAGACCCAGTACTTC.

The chain links TRBV9 to TRBJ2-7, with TRBD1 as a possible D gene (6 bases). Germline values: CDR1 SGDLS, CDR2 YYNGEE. This CDR3 is built from 13 residues. Between the trimmed V and J ends, which lost 2 bases and 2 bases, there was a span of 8 bases. The CDR3: CASSVGDTYEQYF. The DNA for the CDR3 is TGTGCCAGCAGCGTTGGGGACACCTACGAGCAGTACTTC.

The genes are TRBV11-3 and TRBJ2-2; perhaps TRBD1 as D (5 bases). Trimming removed 5 bases from V and 7 bases from J, with 20 bases in between. CDR1 and CDR2 from the germline V gene are SGHNT and YENEEA. The CDR3 spans 16 residues. In DNA, the CDR3 is TGTGCCAGCAGCCCCGGGTTTGGGGATCAGGGCGGGGAGCTGTTTTTT. It encodes CASSPGFGDQGGELFF.